The 8 T cell receptor beta chains below all came from one sample that was sequenced in a study of blood T cell repertoires in COVID-19 (dated by TCRdb to the early 2020s). Library preparation employed the immunoSEQ multiplex PCR assay. The table was pulled from immuneACCESS by TCRdb, which kept in-frame rearrangements only. Such tables lose some clones; where checked, under half of the loss comes from unresolved V genes, and the rest has no known cause. The sample records approximately 290,000 clones, about nine tenths of which are singletons. The ten largest clonotypes hold roughly 10% of the sample. The material sequenced was peripheral blood. These receptors were collected from a woman in her 30s with COVID-19, enrolled during active disease.

The chain combines TRBV19 with TRBJ1-5, with a tentative D call TRBD1 (6 bases). The CDR3 length is 13 residues. The ends were cut back, 5 bases at V and 7 bases at J, with 12 bases in the middle. Germline V gene sequence: CDR1 LNHDA, CDR2 SQIVND (reference sequence). The CDR3 sequence: CASSVQGAQPQHF. CDR3 DNA: TGTGCCAGTAGTGTACAGGGAGCCCAGCCCCAGCATTTT.

The V and J genes are TRBV30 and TRBJ1-1; maybe TRBD1 (6 bases). The CDR3 has 13 amino acids. Germline V gives CDR1 GTSNPN, CDR2 SVGIG (reference sequence). V lost 8 bases and J 0 bases, leaving 13 bases between the germline ends. DNA for the CDR3: TGTGCCCGAACAGGGAAAATGAACACTGAAGCTTTCTTT. Residues: CARTGKMNTEAFF.

CDR3 sequence reads: CASSQTDTGELFF. DNA of the CDR3: TGTGCCAGCAGTCAAACAGACACCGGGGAGCTGTTTTTT. The chain couples TRBV27 to TRBJ2-2; D ambiguous. This CDR3 contains 13 residues. V was trimmed by 5 bases and J by 3 bases, leaving 7 bases between them. Germline lookup yields CDR1 MNHEY and CDR2 SMNVEV (reference sequence).

The CDR3 reads CASTLAGTANYGYTF. The DNA of the CDR3 is TGTGCCAGCACCCTAGCCGGGACAGCTAACTATGGCTACACCTTC. J is TRBJ1-2 and V is TRBV9, with TRBD1 matching over 7 bases. The V segment lost 6 bases and the J segment 0 bases; nucleotides outside the gene matches: 8. The CDR3 runs 15 residues. Germline assignment: CDR1 SGDLS and CDR2 YYNGEE.

V gene TRBV21-1 combines with J gene TRBJ1-2; the tabulated D call, TRBD1, remains unverified against the DNA. TRBV21-1 is listed as a pseudogene. The CDR3 covers 15 residues. The CDR3 DNA follows: TGTGCCAGCAGCAAGGACACAGGGGGGGACTATGGCTACACCTTC. Protein: CASSKDTGGDYGYTF.

This clone was observed a single time. Written as DNA, the CDR3 is TGTGCCAGCCTGACCCGGGACAGGATCTACGAGCAGTACTTC. Its protein is CASLTRDRIYEQYF. The gene calls are TRBV28 and TRBJ2-7, with 8 bases aligning to TRBD1. The V and J ends lost 8 bases and 3 bases, in that order; junction bases with no gene match: 9. Germline CDR1 reads MDHEN; CDR2 reads SYDVKM. The CDR3 spans 14 residues.

The chain combines TRBV3-1 (or the pseudogene TRBV3-2) with TRBJ2-7; 8 bases align to TRBD2. CDR1 and CDR2 (germline): LGHDT, YNNKEL (reference sequence). Losses at the gene ends were 4 bases for V and 7 bases for J; bases not matched to a gene: 12. The CDR3 totals 15 residues. The CDR3 loop is CASSPSVGGEWEQYF. The CDR3 bases are TGTGCCAGCAGCCCCTCGGTCGGGGGGGAATGGGAGCAGTACTTC.

This chain links TRBV19 with TRBJ1-2, with TRBD1 matching 7 bases. The CDR3 has 15 residues. J was trimmed by 2 bases and V by 7 bases; bases with no gene match: 10. Germline CDR1 LNHDA, CDR2 SQIVND (reference sequence). This CDR3 is CASNHEKTGNYGYTF. CDR3 sequence (DNA): TGTGCCAGTAATCACGAAAAGACAGGGAACTATGGCTACACCTTC.